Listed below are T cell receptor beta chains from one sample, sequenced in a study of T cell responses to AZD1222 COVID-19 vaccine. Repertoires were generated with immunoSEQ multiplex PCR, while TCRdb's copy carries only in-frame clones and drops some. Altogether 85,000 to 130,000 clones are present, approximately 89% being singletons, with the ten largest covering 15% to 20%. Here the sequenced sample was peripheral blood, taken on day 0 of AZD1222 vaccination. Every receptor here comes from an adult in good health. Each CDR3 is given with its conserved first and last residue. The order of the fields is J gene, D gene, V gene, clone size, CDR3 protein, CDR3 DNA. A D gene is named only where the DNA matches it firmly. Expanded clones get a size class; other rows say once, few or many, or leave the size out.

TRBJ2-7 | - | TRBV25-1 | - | CASRPQVGEQYF | TGTGCCAGCAGGCCGCAGGTGGGCGAGCAGTACTTC
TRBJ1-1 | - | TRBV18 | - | CASSPTGQVKGGEAFF | TGTGCCAGCTCACCCACGGGACAAGTTAAGGGTGGTGAAGCTTTCTTT
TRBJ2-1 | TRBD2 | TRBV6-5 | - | CASSYYGGGPDEQFF | TGTGCCAGCAGTTATTACGGGGGGGGCCCCGATGAGCAGTTCTTC
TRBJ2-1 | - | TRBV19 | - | CASEDIGEQFF | TGTGCCAGTGAGGACATTGGTGAGCAGTTCTTC
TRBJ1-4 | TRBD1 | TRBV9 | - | CASSEQGENEKLFF | TGTGCCAGCAGCGAACAGGGGGAGAATGAAAAACTGTTTTTT
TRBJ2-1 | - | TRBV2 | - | CASSEGTLNEQFF | TGTGCCAGCAGTGAAGGGACCCTCAATGAGCAGTTCTTC
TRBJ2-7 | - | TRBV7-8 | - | CASSLAGAIDSYEQYF | TGTGCCAGCAGCTTAGCTGGGGCCATAGACTCCTACGAGCAGTACTTC
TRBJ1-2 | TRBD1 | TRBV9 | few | CASSTDTSGGYGYTF | TGTGCCAGCAGCACGGATACCTCAGGGGGCTATGGCTACACCTTC
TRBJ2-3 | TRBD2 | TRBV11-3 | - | CASSSGLAGDTDTQYF | TGTGCCAGCAGCTCTGGACTAGCGGGGGACACAGATACGCAGTATTTT
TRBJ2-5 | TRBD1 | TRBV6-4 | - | CASSLRDRDSQETQYF | TGTGCCAGCAGCCTCCGGGACAGGGATTCCCAAGAGACCCAGTACTTC
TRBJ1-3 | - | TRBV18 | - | CASSPQFSGNTIYF | TGTGCCAGCTCACCACAGTTCTCTGGAAACACCATATATTTT
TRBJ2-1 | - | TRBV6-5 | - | CASSYGRTYNEQFF | TGTGCCAGCAGTTACGGACGGACCTACAATGAGCAGTTCTTC
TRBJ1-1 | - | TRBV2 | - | CASTANKNTEAFF | TGTGCCAGCACGGCAAACAAGAACACTGAAGCTTTCTTT
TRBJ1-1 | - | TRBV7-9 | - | CASSLERWRAANTEAFF | TGTGCCAGCAGCTTAGAACGCTGGAGGGCAGCGAACACTGAAGCTTTCTTT
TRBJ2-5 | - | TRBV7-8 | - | CASSSGPRETQYF | TGTGCCAGCAGCTCGGGACCTAGGGAGACCCAGTACTTC
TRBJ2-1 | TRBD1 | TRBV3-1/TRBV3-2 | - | CASTRTGDNEQFF | TGTGCCAGCACGCGGACAGGGGACAATGAGCAGTTCTTC